This T cell receptor (beta chain) was found in a study of read filtering for tumor transcriptome and immune sequencing (dated by TCRdb to 2020 to 2021). Broadly, across the study: Of the patients in the cohort, around 18 were male and more than 12 were female, and their mean age was approximately 66 years, with a range of roughly 45 to 80. By revised international staging, eight or nine patients were R-ISS I, some 17 were R-ISS II and 6 or 7 were R-ISS III. A main aim was a read-filtering strategy for immune repertoire data, specifically whether clonotypes supported by a single read should be removed. Using the same bone marrow samples, the study compared TCR repertoires obtained by targeted immune repertoire sequencing with those obtained by bulk whole-transcriptome sequencing. After DNase treatment, whole-transcriptome libraries were prepared using the TruSeq RNA Access Library Prep Kit. Per sample, about 3.5 to 10.27 million TCR-region mapped reads were obtained with IR-seq, compared with only about 85 to 1273 with RNA-seq.

The Immunoverse kit was used to build TCR libraries from about 400 ng RNA, with molecular barcoded adaptors covering alpha/delta and beta/gamma chains. TCR library preparation used the same RNA that went into transcriptome sequencing. Sequencing of the TCR libraries was done on an Illumina HiSeq 4000 with 2 x 150 cycles. Regarding the original processing steps: With MiXCR, TCR reads were aligned to human V, D, J and C references and assembled into CDR3 clonotypes, with quality filtering and error correction included. The tcR package in R was used for analysis of clonotype counts and gene usage diversity. For inspection of raw mapping reads, RNA-seq reads were mapped by STAR aligner version 2.5.3a onto GRCh37 of the human genome. To test the effect of sequencing depth on detected clonotypes, IR-seq fastq files were randomly downsampled using Seqtk 1.3. TCRdb applied fastp at Q25 and MiXCR to the public reads, then kept only in-frame beta chains. Rows merge per CDR3 protein into single entries with the most common DNA and genes. Here the V and J calls rest on TCRdb's processing, not on the authors' analysis. In all, the sample holds 40,000 or so distinct CDR3 sequences, and 14% of those were seen once. The ten largest account for 6.5% to 8.5% of the sample.

The table lists this clonotype with many counts. What this receptor recognizes is not known. No per-base quality is available; no much larger clone lies one base away. V lost 6 bases and J lost 5 bases; the stretch between them is 8 bases long. Taken from cysteine to phenylalanine, the CDR3 has 10 residues. Kept here is only the CDR3 DNA, which spans 30 bases and is read in frame from base 1. CDR1 and CDR2, per the germline V gene (reference sequence), are DFQATT and SNEGSKA. What the study reported, not specific to this receptor: Single-read clonotypes made up around 82% of clonotypes but about 3.3% of total reads in IR-seq, and just under 75% of clonotypes and 40% to 45% of reads in RNA-seq. When single-read clonotypes were removed, the proportions of shared clonotypes in IR-seq and RNA-seq correlated more strongly. Clonotypes were captured by IR-seq at much higher depth and more reliably than by RNA-seq, and smaller IR-seq throughput was sufficient for identification of most shared clonotypes. The sorted CD138-negative fraction was not purified T cells but a mixed bone marrow immune population.

Bone marrow was sampled from every patient at the time of active disease. Ficoll-Hypaque density gradient centrifugation was used to isolate bone marrow mononuclear cells. CD138-negative cells were obtained by negative selection after labeling with CD138 magnetic microbeads on a MACS separator, removing myeloma plasma cells. Flow cytometry with CD138 antibodies on an Attune NxT was used to check how pure the isolated cells were. Total RNA was extracted with TRIzol reagent and quantified with a NanoDrop spectrophotometer. For each patient, the CD138-negative bone marrow sample underwent paired RNA-seq and IR-seq.

The sequenced sample consisted of a population of CD138-negative cells sorted from bone marrow. The sample's cell subset or site label, decoded: bone marrow mononuclear cells depleted of CD138+ plasma/myeloma cells by negative magnetic selection. The chain couples TRBV20-1 to TRBJ2-7; no confident D gene assignment can be made. The source is a donor over 35 with multiple myeloma. The DNA sequence is as follows: TGCAGTGCCGGTTCCCACGAGCAGTACTTC. Translated, it reads CSAGSHEQYF.